This T cell receptor (beta chain) was obtained from a study of blood T cell repertoires in COVID-19. At the level of the study: Specimens from acute and convalescent COVID-19 originated in the United States, Italy and Spain.

Trimming stripped 0 bases from V and 0 bases from J, with 8 bases between. This CDR3 spans 16 amino acids. Germline-derived CDR1 and CDR2 are LGHDT and YNNKEL (reference sequence). Repertoires were generated with immunoSEQ multiplex PCR, while TCRdb's copy carries only in-frame clones and drops some. The table has around 180,000 clones, 88% seen once. The chain couples TRBV3-1 (or the pseudogene TRBV3-2) to TRBJ1-4, with D uncertain. Sequencing was performed on peripheral blood. The receptor was isolated from a man aged 55-75 years with acute or convalescent COVID-19. The CDR3 loop is CASSQDWPATNEKLFF. For the CDR3, the DNA is TGTGCCAGCAGCCAAGATTGGCCAGCAACTAATGAAAAACTGTTTTTT.